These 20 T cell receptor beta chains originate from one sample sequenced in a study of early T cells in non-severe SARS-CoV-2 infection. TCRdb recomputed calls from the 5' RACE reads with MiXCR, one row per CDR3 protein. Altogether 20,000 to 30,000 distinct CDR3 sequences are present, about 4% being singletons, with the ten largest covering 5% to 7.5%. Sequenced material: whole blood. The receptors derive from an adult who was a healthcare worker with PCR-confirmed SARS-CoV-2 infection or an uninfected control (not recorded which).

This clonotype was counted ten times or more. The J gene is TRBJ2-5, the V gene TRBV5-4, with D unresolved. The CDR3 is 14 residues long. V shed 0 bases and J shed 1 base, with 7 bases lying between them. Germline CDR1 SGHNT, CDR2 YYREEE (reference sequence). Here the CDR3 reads CASSLVAAQETQYF. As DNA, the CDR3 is TGTGCCAGCAGCTTGGTTGCGGCCCAAGAGACCCAGTACTTC.

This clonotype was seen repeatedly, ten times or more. CDR3 in amino acids: CASSIGQGARNEQFF. CDR3 bases: TGTGCCAGTAGTATTGGACAGGGGGCTCGAAATGAGCAGTTCTTC. The chain joins TRBV19 to TRBJ2-1, with 11 nucleotides matching TRBD1. J was trimmed by 7 bases and V by 3 bases; bases with no gene match: 5. The CDR3 runs 15 residues. Germline CDR1 is LNHDA and CDR2 is SQIVND (reference sequence).

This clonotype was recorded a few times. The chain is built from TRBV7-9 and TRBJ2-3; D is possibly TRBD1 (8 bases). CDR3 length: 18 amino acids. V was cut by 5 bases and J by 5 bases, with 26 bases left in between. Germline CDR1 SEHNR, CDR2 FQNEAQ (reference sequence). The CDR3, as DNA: TGTGCCAGCAGCCCCGGGAGATCGGGGACAGGCGGGGGAGATACGCAGTATTTT. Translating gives CASSPGRSGTGGGDTQYF. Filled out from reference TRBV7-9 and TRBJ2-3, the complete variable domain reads DTGVSQNPRHKITKRGQNVTFRCDPISEHNRLYWYRQTLGQGPEFLTYFQNEAQLEKSRLLSDRFSAERPKGSFSTLEIQRTEQGDSAMYLCASSPGRSGTGGGDTQYFGPGTRLTVL.

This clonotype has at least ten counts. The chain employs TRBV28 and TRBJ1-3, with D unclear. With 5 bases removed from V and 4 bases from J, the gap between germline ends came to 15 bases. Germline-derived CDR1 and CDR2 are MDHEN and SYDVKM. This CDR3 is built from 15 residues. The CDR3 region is CASSTSRGTGNTIYF. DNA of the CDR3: TGTGCCAGCAGTACCTCTCGTGGTACGGGAAACACCATATATTTT. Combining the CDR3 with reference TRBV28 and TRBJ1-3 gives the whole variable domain DVKVTQSSRYLVKRTGEKVFLECVQDMDHENMFWYRQDPGLGLRLIYFSYDVKMKEKGDIPEGYSVSREKKERFSLILESASTNQTSMYLCASSTSRGTGNTIYFGEGSWLTVV.

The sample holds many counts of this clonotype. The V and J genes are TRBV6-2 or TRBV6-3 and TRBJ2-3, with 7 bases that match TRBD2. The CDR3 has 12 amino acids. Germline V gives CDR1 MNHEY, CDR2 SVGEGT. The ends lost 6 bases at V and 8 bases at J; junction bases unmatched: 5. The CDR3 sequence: CASRILASTQYF. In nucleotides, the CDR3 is TGTGCCAGCAGGATACTAGCGAGTACGCAGTATTTT.

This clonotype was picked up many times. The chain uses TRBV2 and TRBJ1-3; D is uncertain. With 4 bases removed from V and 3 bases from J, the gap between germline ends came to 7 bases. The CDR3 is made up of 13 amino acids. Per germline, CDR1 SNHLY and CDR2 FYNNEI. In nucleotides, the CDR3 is TGTGCCAGCAGTGCGGATTATGGAAACACCATATATTTT. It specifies CASSADYGNTIYF.

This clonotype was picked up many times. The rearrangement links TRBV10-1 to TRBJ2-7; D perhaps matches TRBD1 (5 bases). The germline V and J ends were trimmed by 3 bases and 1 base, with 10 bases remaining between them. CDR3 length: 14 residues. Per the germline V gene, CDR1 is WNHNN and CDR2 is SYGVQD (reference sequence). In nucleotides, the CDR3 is TGCGCCAGCAGTGACCACAGGTCGTCCTACGAGCAGTACTTC. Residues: CASSDHRSSYEQYF.

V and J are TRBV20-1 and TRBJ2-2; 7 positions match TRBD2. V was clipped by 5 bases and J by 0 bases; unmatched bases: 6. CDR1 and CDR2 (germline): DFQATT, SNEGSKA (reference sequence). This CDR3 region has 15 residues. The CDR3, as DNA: TGCAGTGCTGAGCCGGGACTAACGAACACCGGGGAGCTGTTTTTT. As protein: CSAEPGLTNTGELFF.

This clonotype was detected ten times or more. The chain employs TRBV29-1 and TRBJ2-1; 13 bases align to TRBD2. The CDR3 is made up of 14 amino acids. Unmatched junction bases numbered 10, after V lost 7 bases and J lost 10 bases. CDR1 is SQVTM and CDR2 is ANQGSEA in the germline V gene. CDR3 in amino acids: CSAIKELAGGEQFF. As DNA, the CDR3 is TGCAGCGCCATAAAGGAACTAGCGGGAGGGGAGCAGTTCTTC.

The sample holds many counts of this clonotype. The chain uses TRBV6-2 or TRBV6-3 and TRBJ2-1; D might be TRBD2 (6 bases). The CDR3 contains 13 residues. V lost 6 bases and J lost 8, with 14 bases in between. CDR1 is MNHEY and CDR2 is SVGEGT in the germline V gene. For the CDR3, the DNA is TGTGCCAGCAGGGACGTTGGGGAGGATGAGCAGTTCTTC. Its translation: CASRDVGEDEQFF.

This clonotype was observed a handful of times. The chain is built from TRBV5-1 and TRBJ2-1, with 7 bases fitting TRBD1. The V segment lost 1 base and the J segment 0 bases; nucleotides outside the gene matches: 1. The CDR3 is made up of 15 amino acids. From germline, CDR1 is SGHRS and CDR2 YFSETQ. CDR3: CASSLRGPSYNEQFF. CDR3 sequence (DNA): TGCGCCAGCAGCTTGAGGGGGCCCTCCTACAATGAGCAGTTCTTC.

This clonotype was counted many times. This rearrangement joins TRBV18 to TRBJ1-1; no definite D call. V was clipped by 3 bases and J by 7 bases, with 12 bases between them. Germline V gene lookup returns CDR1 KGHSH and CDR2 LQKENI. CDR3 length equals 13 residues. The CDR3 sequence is CASSPIVRGEAFF. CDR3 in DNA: TGTGCCAGCTCACCGATTGTTCGCGGTGAAGCTTTCTTT.

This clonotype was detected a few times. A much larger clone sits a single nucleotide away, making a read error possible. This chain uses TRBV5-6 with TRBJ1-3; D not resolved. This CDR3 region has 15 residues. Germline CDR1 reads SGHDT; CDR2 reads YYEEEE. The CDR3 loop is CASSGPGENGNTMYF. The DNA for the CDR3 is TGTGCCAGCAGTGGTCCGGGTGAAAACGGAAACACCATGTATTTT.

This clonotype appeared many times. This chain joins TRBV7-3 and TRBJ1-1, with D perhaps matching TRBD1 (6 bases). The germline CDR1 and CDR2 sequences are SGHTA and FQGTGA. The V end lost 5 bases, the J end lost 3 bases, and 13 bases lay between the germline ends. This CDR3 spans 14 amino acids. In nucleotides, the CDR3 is TGTGCCAGCAGCGTAAGGGGGTCCGACACTGAAGCTTTCTTT. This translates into CASSVRGSDTEAFF.

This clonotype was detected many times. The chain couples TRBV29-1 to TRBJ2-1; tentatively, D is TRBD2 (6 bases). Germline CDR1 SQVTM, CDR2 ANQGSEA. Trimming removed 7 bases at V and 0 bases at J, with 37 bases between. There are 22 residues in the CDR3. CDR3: CSGGTGLNLAPRSSSSYNEQFF. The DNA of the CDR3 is TGCAGCGGAGGGACGGGACTCAATCTAGCTCCTAGATCGTCCAGCTCCTACAATGAGCAGTTCTTC.

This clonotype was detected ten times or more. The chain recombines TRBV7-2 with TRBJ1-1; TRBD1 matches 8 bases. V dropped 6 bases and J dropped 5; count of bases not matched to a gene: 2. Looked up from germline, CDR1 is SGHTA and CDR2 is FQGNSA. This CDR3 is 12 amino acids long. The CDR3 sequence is CASSRQGTEAFF. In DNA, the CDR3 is TGTGCCAGCAGTAGACAGGGGACTGAAGCTTTCTTT.

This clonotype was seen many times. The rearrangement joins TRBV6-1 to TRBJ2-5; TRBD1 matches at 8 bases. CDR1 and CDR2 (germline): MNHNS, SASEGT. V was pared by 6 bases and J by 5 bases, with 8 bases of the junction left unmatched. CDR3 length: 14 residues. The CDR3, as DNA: TGTGCCAGCAGGATACAGGGGGGCGGCGAGACCCAGTACTTC. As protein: CASRIQGGGETQYF.

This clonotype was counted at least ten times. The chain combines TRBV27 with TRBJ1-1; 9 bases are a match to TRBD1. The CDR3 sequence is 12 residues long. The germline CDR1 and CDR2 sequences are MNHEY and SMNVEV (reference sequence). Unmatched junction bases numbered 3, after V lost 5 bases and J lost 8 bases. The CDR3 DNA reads TGTGCCAGCAGTCCCGGACAGGGGGAAGCTTTCTTT. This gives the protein CASSPGQGEAFF.

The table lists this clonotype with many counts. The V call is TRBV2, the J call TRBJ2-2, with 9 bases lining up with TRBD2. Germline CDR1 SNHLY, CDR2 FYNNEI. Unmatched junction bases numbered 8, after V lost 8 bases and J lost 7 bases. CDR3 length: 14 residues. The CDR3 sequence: CASQPGLAIGELFF. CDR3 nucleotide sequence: TGTGCCAGCCAGCCGGGACTAGCTATCGGGGAGCTGTTTTTT.

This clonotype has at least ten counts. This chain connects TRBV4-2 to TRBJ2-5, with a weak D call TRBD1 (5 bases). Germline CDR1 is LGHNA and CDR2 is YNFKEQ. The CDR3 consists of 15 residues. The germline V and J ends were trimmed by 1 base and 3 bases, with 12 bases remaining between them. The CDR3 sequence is CASSQVLGPEETQYF. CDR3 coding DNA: TGTGCCAGCAGCCAAGTTCTGGGGCCCGAAGAGACCCAGTACTTC.